Sequencing of this T cell receptor (beta chain) was carried out in a study of neoadjuvant anti-PD-1 for oral cavity cancer. Study-wide results and caveats: Each response group had just a few patients in TCR analyses. Pretreatment Treg/Th17 ratio correlated inversely with post-treatment tumor clonality.

With respect to this clone: As yet, its antigen is unknown.

Data came from immunoSEQ multiplex PCR; TCRdb stores just in-frame clones and leaves some out. The data show around 6,700 clones, with less than 80% seen just once and around 3% held by the top ten. V lost 6 bases to trimming and J lost 2 bases; unmatched junction nucleotides: 9. The CDR3 has 15 amino acids. From germline, CDR1 is SNHLY and CDR2 FYNNEI. The receptor was derived from a person aged 40 to 85 with oral cavity squamous cell carcinoma. The V gene is TRBV2, the J gene TRBJ2-5; 7 bases match TRBD1. Sequenced here: PBMCs, sampled before nivolumab (anti-PD-1) treatment. The CDR3 DNA reads as TGTGCCAGCAGCCTATTCGAGACAGGGCAAGAGACCCAGTACTTC. Its translation: CASSLFETGQETQYF.